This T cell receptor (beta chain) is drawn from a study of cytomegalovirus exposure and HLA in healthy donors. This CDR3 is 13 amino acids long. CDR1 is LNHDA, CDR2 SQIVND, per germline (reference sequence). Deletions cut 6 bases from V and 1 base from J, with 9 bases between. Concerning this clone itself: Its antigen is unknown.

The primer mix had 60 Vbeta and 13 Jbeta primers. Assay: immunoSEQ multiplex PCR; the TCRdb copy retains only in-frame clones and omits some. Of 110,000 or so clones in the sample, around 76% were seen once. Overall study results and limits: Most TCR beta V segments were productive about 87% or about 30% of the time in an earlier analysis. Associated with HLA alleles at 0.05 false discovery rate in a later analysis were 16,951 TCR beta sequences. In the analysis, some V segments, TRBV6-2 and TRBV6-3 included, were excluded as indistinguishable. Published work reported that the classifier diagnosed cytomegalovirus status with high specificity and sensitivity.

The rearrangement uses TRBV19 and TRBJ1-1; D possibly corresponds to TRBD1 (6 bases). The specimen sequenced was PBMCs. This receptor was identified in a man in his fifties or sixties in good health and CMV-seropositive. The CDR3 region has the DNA TGTGCCAGTAGCTTGGGACAGAACACTGAAGCTTTCTTT. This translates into CASSLGQNTEAFF.